Sequencing of this T cell receptor beta chain was carried out in a study of blood T cell repertoires in COVID-19. Germline values: CDR1 SGHVS, CDR2 FQNEAQ. The CDR3 sequence is 18 residues long. Trimming shortened V by 0 bases and J by 0 bases, and 14 bases separated the two germline ends. This clone has a single count. As processed by the authors: By means of reference gene primer amplification, nucleated cell counts were estimated. Only in-frame clones appear in the TCRdb table, and some are missing; sequencing was by immunoSEQ multiplex PCR. The V and J calls and the clone size are those of that table, but D and trimming were determined from the DNA. The sample lists roughly 400,000 clones, 75% to 90% occurring once. Recovered status in Cohort 3 required two negative PCRs, clearance, or symptom resolution.

This TCR derives from a man aged 25 to 40 who had recovered from COVID-19. The V and J genes are TRBV7-8 and TRBJ2-2; no definite D call. Sequenced material: PBMCs or T cells enriched from blood (not recorded which). The CDR3 nucleotides read TGTGCCAGCAGCTTAGCTTCTATCAGGCTCTCGAACACCGGGGAGCTGTTTTTT. Residues: CASSLASIRLSNTGELFF.